The source of this T cell receptor (beta chain) is a study of cytomegalovirus exposure and HLA in healthy donors. To note about this clone: Its antigen is unknown.

The study, taken as a whole, reports: Clonal expansion, a later analysis showed, was greater in HLA-associated TCR beta chains than in equally common others. Presence/absence analyses rested on an assumption that sequencing depth was roughly uniform across donors. On later analysis, the bulk of CMV-associated TCR beta chains appeared to be HLA-restricted.

With 60 Vbeta and 13 Jbeta primers, the PCR was carried out. Assay used: immunoSEQ multiplex PCR; TCRdb lists only in-frame clones, some missing. The table has 130,000 or so clones, around nine tenths seen once; the top ten hold about 5.5%. The donors were healthy bone marrow donors. The sequencing sample was made of PBMCs. This sequence originates from a woman younger than 45 in good health and CMV-seronegative.

CDR3 in DNA: TGTGCCAGCAGTTATCTTATCAATGAGCAGTTCTTC. This translates into CASSYLINEQFF. V and J are TRBV6-6 and TRBJ2-1; no clear D gene. Germline CDR1 is MNHNY and CDR2 is SVGAGI (reference sequence). V was trimmed by 3 bases and J by 6 bases, leaving 6 bases between them. The CDR3 extends over 12 amino acids.